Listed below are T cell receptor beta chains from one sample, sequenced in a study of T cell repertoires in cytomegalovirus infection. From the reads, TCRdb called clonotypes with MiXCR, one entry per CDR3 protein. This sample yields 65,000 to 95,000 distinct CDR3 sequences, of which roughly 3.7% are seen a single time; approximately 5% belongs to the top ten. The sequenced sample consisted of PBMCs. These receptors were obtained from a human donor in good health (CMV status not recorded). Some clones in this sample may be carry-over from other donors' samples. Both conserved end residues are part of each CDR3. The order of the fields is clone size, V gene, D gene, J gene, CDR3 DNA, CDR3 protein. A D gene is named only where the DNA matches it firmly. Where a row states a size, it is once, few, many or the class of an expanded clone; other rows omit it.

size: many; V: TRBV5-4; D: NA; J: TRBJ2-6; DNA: TGTGCCAGCAGCTTGGCCGGAAGGGACTCTGGGGCCAACGTCCTGACTTTC; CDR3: CASSLAGRDSGANVLTF
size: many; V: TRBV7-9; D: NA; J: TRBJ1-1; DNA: TGTGCCAGCAGCTTAGAAAGTACAGGAGCTTTCTTT; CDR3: CASSLESTGAFF
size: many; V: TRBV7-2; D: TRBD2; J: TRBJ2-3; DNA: TGTGCCAGCAGCACAGGAACTAGCGGGGGGATAGATACGCAGTATTTT; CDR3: CASSTGTSGGIDTQYF
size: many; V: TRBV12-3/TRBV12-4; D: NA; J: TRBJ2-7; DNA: TGTGCCAGCAAGCTTAGCTACGCGCTCGACGAGCAGTACTTC; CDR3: CASKLSYALDEQYF
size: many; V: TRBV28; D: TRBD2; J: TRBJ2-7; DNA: TGTGCCAGCAGTACCCCGGGGGGGGGGACCTACGAGCAGTACTTC; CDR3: CASSTPGGGTYEQYF
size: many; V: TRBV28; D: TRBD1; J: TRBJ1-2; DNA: TGTGCCAGCAGTTCCCCGGGACAGTTCAACTATGGCTACACCTTC; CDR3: CASSSPGQFNYGYTF
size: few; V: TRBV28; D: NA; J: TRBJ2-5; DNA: TGTGCCAGCACCACGGGGACAAGCCAAGAGACCCAGTACTTC; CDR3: CASTTGTSQETQYF
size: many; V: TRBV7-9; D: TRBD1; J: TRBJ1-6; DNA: TGTGCCAGCAGCCGAGACAGGGGGAATTCACCCCTCCACTTT; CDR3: CASSRDRGNSPLHF
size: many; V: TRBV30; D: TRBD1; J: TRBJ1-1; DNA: TGTGCCTGGAGTGGAGGGGGCGGGAATGAAGCTTTCTTT; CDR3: CAWSGGGGNEAFF
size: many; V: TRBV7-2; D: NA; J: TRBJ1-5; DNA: TGTGCCAGCAGCTTAGAGGCGGTGGGTCAGCCCCAGCATTTT; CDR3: CASSLEAVGQPQHF
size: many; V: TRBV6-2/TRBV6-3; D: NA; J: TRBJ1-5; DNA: TGTGCCAGCAGCCTACCGCAGGACAGTGGCAATCAGCCCCAGCATTTT; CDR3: CASSLPQDSGNQPQHF
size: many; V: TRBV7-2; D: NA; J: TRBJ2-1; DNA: TGTGCCAGCAGCTTCGACTACCCCTACAATGAGCAGTTCTTC; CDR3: CASSFDYPYNEQFF
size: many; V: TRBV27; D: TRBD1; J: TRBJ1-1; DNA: TGTGCCAGCATCTCGACAGGGGAGGGTCTGACGGCTTTCTTT; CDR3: CASISTGEGLTAFF
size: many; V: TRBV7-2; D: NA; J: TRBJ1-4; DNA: TGTGCCAGCAGCTTAGGCGGAGGGGGAGGTCGTATGGAAAAACTGTTTTTT; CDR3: CASSLGGGGGRMEKLFF
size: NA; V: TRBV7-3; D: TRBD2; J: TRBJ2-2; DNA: TGTGCCAGCAGCCCCGGGGGGGCCCCCGGGGAGCTGTTTTTT; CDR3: CASSPGGAPGELFF
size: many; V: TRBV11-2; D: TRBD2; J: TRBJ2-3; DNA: TGTGCCAGCAGCTCCCTAGCGGGGCCAGATACGCAGTATTTT; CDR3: CASSSLAGPDTQYF
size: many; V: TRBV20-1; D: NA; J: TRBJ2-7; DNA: TGCAGTGCTAACCCTAGCTACGAGCAGTACTTC; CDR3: CSANPSYEQYF
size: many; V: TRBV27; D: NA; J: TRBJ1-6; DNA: TGTGCCAGCAGCTTGCCCGCGGGCTCCCTCCACTTT; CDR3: CASSLPAGSLHF
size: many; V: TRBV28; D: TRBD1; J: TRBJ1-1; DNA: TGTGCCAGCAGAACAGGGGGGACTGAAGCTTTCTTT; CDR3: CASRTGGTEAFF